This TCR beta chain emerged from a study of shared clonotypes between healthy human individuals. Across the study: The composition of the donors was a couple of women and a few men aged 18 to 49. Study-wide points: Sequencing depth was a factor that was expected to affect clonotype sharing among donors. Researchers sampled only blood; tissue repertoires likely differ.

Terminally differentiated effector memory CD45RA+ cells were left out of the naive CD8 fraction, which was CD45RO-negative and positively selected for CCR7. The donor cohort consisted entirely of Caucasian adults residing in Nashville, Tennessee. The CDR3 runs 16 residues. V was pared by 0 bases and J by 4 bases, with 15 bases between. Germline CDR1 is SGHRS and CDR2 is YFSETQ. Concerning this clone: Its specificity is not known.

Produced via immunoSEQ multiplex PCR; TCRdb's table is partial and in-frame only. This table has about 650,000 clones, about 95% appearing once. Sequencing input: naive CD8+ T cells sorted from blood. This receptor was identified in a woman in her 30s in good health. J is TRBJ2-3 and V is TRBV5-1, with D uncertain. The CDR3 sequence: CASSLATSRMADTQYF. The CDR3 DNA reads TGCGCCAGCAGCTTGGCCACTTCTCGAATGGCAGATACGCAGTATTTT.